This T cell receptor (beta chain) emerged from a study of cytomegalovirus exposure and HLA in healthy donors. The J segment lost 3 bases and the V segment lost 2 bases, leaving 8 bases of the junction unmatched. Germline values: CDR1 MNHEY, CDR2 SVGAGI. The CDR3 has 16 amino acids. PCR involved 60 Vbeta and 13 Jbeta primers. Original processing methods: In a later analysis, roughly 11 million of 60 million to 80 million unique beta chains occurred in at least two donors. Profiling relied on immunoSEQ multiplex PCR, and the TCRdb table lists in-frame clones only, not all of them. From that table come the V and J calls and clone size; the DNA was used to work out D and trimming. This specimen shows approximately 110,000 clones; the ten leading clones hold approximately 1%. At the time of sampling, donors were nominally healthy, though unrecorded immune exposures were likely.

This clonotype was obtained from a man between 18 and 35 years old in good health and CMV-seronegative. This chain joins TRBV6-5 and TRBJ1-2; 8 nucleotides line up with TRBD1. The sample comprised PBMCs. The CDR3 loop reads CASSYGGTGKHYGYTF. CDR3 DNA sequence: TGTGCCAGCAGTTACGGAGGGACAGGAAAACACTATGGCTACACCTTC.